This T cell receptor (beta chain) was observed in a study of cytomegalovirus exposure and HLA in healthy donors. Study as a whole: A subsequent analysis stated that the 120 or so validation repertoires were run on the same platform as the roughly 670 first-cohort repertoires. Study-level points and caveats: It was reported that the classifier diagnosed cytomegalovirus status with high specificity and sensitivity in both the original and validation cohorts. Around 160 TCR beta chains were listed as cytomegalovirus-associated.

Of note for this clone: Its matching antigen is unknown.

The CDR3 is 15 residues long. Trimming left V 2 bases short and J 0 bases short, with 8 bases between. Per the germline V gene, CDR1 is SGHRS and CDR2 is YFSETQ. TCRdb's table, derived via immunoSEQ multiplex PCR, lists solely in-frame clones and lacks some. Found here are around 86,000 clones, 85% to 95% of them singletons; the top ten hold approximately 1.1%. Material for sequencing was PBMCs. V gene TRBV5-1 combines with J gene TRBJ2-2, with a tentative D call TRBD2 (5 bases). This clonotype originated in a woman aged 25 to 39 in good health and CMV-seropositive. CDR3 bases: TGCGCCAGCAGCTTTCGCGGGTCGAACACCGGGGAGCTGTTTTTT. Protein product: CASSFRGSNTGELFF.